This T cell receptor beta chain was identified in a study of blood T cell repertoires in COVID-19. The germline CDR1 and CDR2 sequences are MNHEY and SVGAGI. V shed 7 bases, J shed 3 bases, and the junction held 7 bases outside the gene matches. This CDR3 is built from 14 residues. Per the original methods: Reference gene primer amplification gave nucleated cell count estimates. Using immunoSEQ multiplex PCR, the repertoire was profiled, and TCRdb retains in-frame clones only, with some absent. D and trimming come from the DNA, and the V and J calls and clone size come from that table. The sample lists about 68,000 clones; 90% were seen once.

Specimen: peripheral blood. This TCR was recovered from a man between 50 and 59 years old with COVID-19, enrolled during active disease. The rearrangement links TRBV6-5 to TRBJ2-3; 7 nucleotides line up with TRBD1. In nucleotides, the CDR3 is TGTGCCAGCACCACAATACAGGGGACAGATACGCAGTATTTT. Translating it yields CASTTIQGTDTQYF.